This entry lists 18 T cell receptor beta chains sequenced from one sample in a study of blood T cells in healthy people across ages (dated by TCRdb to between 2015 and 2017). Library preparation employed 5' RACE. The instrument given in TCRdb is Illumina HiSeq 2500. The second PCR ran for roughly 6 to 11 cycles and used a J-beta primer mix along with a sample-barcoded 5' primer. TCRdb's own reprocessing of the public reads used fastp at Q25 and MiXCR and kept productive beta chains. Merged by CDR3 protein, the rows form single entries marked with the most common genes and DNA. The sample table contains approximately 680,000 distinct CDR3 sequences; only one count was recorded for 32% of them. The biggest ten clones account for less than 20% of the sample. The sample consisted of blood. The receptors shown here come from an elderly woman in good health. Donor details come from another sample of the same person, matched by shared clones.

This clonotype was picked up many times. The rearrangement uses TRBV18 and TRBJ2-3; tentatively, D is TRBD1 (5 bases). Germline CDR1 KGHSH, CDR2 LQKENI. This CDR3 spans 15 amino acids. V was pared by 3 bases and J by 3 bases, with 13 bases between. As DNA, the CDR3 is TGTGCCAGCTCACCGGCGGACACCGAGACAGATACGCAGTATTTT. It specifies CASSPADTETDTQYF.

The chain is built from TRBV7-2 and TRBJ1-2, with D perhaps TRBD1 (5 bases). V lost 1 base to trimming and J lost 7 bases, with 16 bases between them. Germline loops: CDR1 SGHTA, CDR2 FQGNSA. The CDR3 consists of 15 residues. This CDR3 reads CASSLGGDGYSGYTF. DNA of the CDR3: TGTGCCAGCAGCTTAGGGGGGGACGGATATAGTGGCTACACCTTC.

Remarks on this clonotype: A much larger clone sits a single nucleotide away, making a read error possible. The V gene is TRBV27, the J gene TRBJ2-3; 11 nucleotides line up with TRBD2. CDR3 length: 16 amino acids. Germline trimming cut 2 bases from V and 2 bases from J; bases unmatched to any gene: 3. CDR1 is MNHEY and CDR2 is SMNVEV in the germline V gene (reference sequence). The chain's CDR3 is CASSLVTSGATDTQYF. As DNA, the CDR3 is TGTGCCAGCAGTTTAGTGACTAGCGGGGCCACAGATACGCAGTATTTT.

This clonotype has ten or more counts. CDR3 coding DNA: TGTGCCAGCAGTTTGGACGGACAGGGTTATTCACCCCTCCACTTT. Translating gives CASSLDGQGYSPLHF. V usage is TRBV12-3 or TRBV12-4 and J usage is TRBJ1-6, with 8 nucleotides matching TRBD1. J gave up 8 bases and V 3 bases, and 6 bases lay outside the gene matches. CDR3 size: 15 residues.

This clonotype was observed a handful of times. The V call is TRBV6-6, the J call TRBJ1-5, with D tentatively TRBD1 (5 bases). This CDR3 comprises 13 residues. Germline V gene lookup returns CDR1 MNHNY and CDR2 SVGAGI (reference sequence). The V end lost 2 bases, the J end lost 6 bases, and 8 bases lay between the germline ends. The CDR3 sequence: CASSYEGIQPQHF. CDR3 sequence (DNA): TGTGCCAGCAGTTACGAGGGGATTCAGCCCCAGCATTTT.

The chain joins TRBV7-2 to TRBJ1-2, with 8 bases matching TRBD1. This CDR3 comprises 17 residues. Germline assignment: CDR1 SGHTA and CDR2 FQGNSA. Losses at the gene ends were 0 bases for V and 4 bases for J; bases not matched to a gene: 10. The CDR3: CASSLAPTTGALYGYTF. CDR3 sequence (DNA): TGTGCCAGCAGCTTAGCCCCTACGACAGGGGCCCTCTATGGCTACACCTTC.

A word on this clonotype: This may come from a read error, since a much larger clone is one base off. The genes are TRBV12-3 or TRBV12-4 and TRBJ2-6; the match to TRBD1 covers 7 bases. With 4 bases clipped from V and 2 bases from J, the junction kept 2 bases outside the gene matches. The CDR3 totals 15 residues. This CDR3 reads CASSWDSPGANVLTF. The CDR3 nucleotides are TGTGCCAGCAGTTGGGACAGTCCTGGGGCCAACGTCCTGACTTTC.

This clonotype was picked up many times. This rearrangement joins TRBV7-2 to TRBJ1-1, with D unresolved. Germline CDR1 is SGHTA and CDR2 is FQGNSA. V gave up 5 bases and J gave up 9 bases, with 10 bases separating them. This CDR3 spans 11 amino acids. The CDR3 DNA is TGTGCCAGCAGCGAAGGGTCCCAAGCTTTCTTT. Protein sequence: CASSEGSQAFF.

As for this clonotype: The final CDR3 position lacks the conserved phenylalanine or tryptophan, pointing to a likely read error. V usage is TRBV12-3 or TRBV12-4 and J usage is TRBJ2-3; 8 bases fit TRBD1. The CDR3 runs 16 residues. This CDR3 reads CTSSLGDRSGTDAQYS. The CDR3, as DNA: TGTACCAGCAGTTTGGGGGACAGGTCCGGGACAGATGCGCAGTATTCT.

This clonotype was recorded many times. The gene calls are TRBV5-1 and TRBJ1-2; TRBD1 is a possible D gene (5 bases). V lost 1 base and J 3 bases, leaving 13 bases between the germline ends. Per the germline V gene, CDR1 is SGHRS and CDR2 is YFSETQ. The CDR3 has 15 residues. The CDR3 is CASSLRTGKDYGYTF. The CDR3, as DNA: TGCGCCAGCAGCTTGAGAACAGGAAAAGACTATGGCTACACCTTC.

The chain is built from TRBV25-1 and TRBJ2-6; D is unresolved. Trimming pared 5 bases from V and 0 bases from J, leaving 8 bases between. Germline-derived CDR1 and CDR2 are MGHDK and SYGVNS. The CDR3 is 15 amino acids. For the CDR3, the DNA is TGTGCCAGCAGTTCTTTTTACTCTGGGGCCAACGTCCTGACTTTC. Translated: CASSSFYSGANVLTF.

This clonotype was picked up many times. The chain recombines TRBV6-1 with TRBJ2-1; 8 bases map to TRBD2. V gave up 7 bases and J gave up 6 bases; unmatched junction bases: 5. CDR3 size: 13 residues. Germline lookup yields CDR1 MNHNS and CDR2 SASEGT. Written as DNA, the CDR3 is TGTGCCAGCACCGGGACTAGTATCAATGAGCAGTTCTTC. Protein: CASTGTSINEQFF.

This clonotype was picked up many times. The J gene is TRBJ2-3, the V gene TRBV7-2; TRBD1 aligns across 7 bases. This CDR3 comprises 14 residues. Trimming at V came to 5 bases and at J to 3 bases, leaving 5 bases not matched to a gene. Germline CDR1 reads SGHTA; CDR2 reads FQGNSA. The CDR3: CASSVDRATDTQYF. CDR3 sequence (DNA): TGTGCCAGCAGCGTAGACAGGGCAACAGATACGCAGTATTTT.

Note on this clonotype: A read error may be the cause here, since a much bigger clone is one base away. V and J are TRBV18 and TRBJ2-1; TRBD2 aligns across 8 bases. Germline-derived CDR1 and CDR2 are KGHSH and LQKENI. This CDR3 contains 16 residues. In DNA, the CDR3 is TGTGCCAGCTCACCACCGGAAAGCGGGGGATACAGTGAGCAGTTCTTC. The encoded protein is CASSPPESGGYSEQFF.

This clonotype was observed many times. This rearrangement joins TRBV5-5 to TRBJ1-5, with unresolved D. The CDR3 totals 13 residues. V was pared by 3 bases and J by 4 bases, with 8 bases between. The germline gives CDR1 SGHKS, CDR2 YYEKEE (reference sequence). The CDR3 reads CASSSDLNQPQHF. The DNA of the CDR3 is TGTGCCAGCAGCTCGGACTTGAATCAGCCCCAGCATTTT.

This clonotype was recorded only once. This chain uses TRBV20-1 with TRBJ1-1; no reliable D call. CDR1 DFQATT and CDR2 SNEGSKA come from the germline V gene (reference sequence). Trimming took 5 bases from V and 8 from J, leaving 15 bases between them. The CDR3 loop spans 12 amino acids. The CDR3 DNA sequence: TGCAGTGCTGGGGATGTGAGGTTGGAAGCTTTCTTT. Protein: CSAGDVRLEAFF.

This clonotype appeared a few times. The chain combines TRBV20-1 with TRBJ2-2, with 9 bases fitting TRBD2. The J segment lost 3 bases and the V segment lost 6 bases, leaving 5 bases of the junction unmatched. Germline CDR1 is DFQATT and CDR2 is SNEGSKA (reference sequence). This CDR3 has 14 residues. The CDR3: CSAPIAGDTGELFF. DNA for the CDR3: TGCAGTGCCCCCATAGCGGGGGACACCGGGGAGCTGTTTTTT.

The V gene is TRBV11-2, the J gene TRBJ2-7, with a weak D call TRBD1 (5 bases). Trimming pared 4 bases from V and 5 bases from J, leaving 15 bases between. CDR3 size: 14 residues. CDR1 and CDR2 from the germline V gene are SGHAT and FQNNGV. The CDR3 here is CASSSGRGPNEQYF. The CDR3 nucleotides read TGTGCCAGCAGCTCCGGTAGGGGCCCCAACGAGCAGTACTTC.